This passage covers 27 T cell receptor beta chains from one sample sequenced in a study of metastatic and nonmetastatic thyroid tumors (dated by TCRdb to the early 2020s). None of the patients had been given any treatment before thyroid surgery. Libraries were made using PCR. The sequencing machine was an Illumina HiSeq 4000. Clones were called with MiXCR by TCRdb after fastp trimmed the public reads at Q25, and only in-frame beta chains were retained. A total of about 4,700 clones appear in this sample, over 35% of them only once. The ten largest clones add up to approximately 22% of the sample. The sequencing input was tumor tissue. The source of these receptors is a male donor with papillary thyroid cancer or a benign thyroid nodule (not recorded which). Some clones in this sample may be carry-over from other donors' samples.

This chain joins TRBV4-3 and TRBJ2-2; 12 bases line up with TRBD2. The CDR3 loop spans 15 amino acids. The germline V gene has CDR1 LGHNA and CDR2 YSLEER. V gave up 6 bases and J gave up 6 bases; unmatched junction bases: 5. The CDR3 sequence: CASSRTSGTPGELFF. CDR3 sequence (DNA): TGCGCCAGCAGTAGGACTAGCGGGACCCCCGGGGAGCTGTTTTTT.

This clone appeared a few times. Here the CDR3 reads CASSQDRGLNGYTF. In DNA form, the CDR3 reads TGTGCCAGCAGCCAGGACAGGGGTCTCAATGGCTACACCTTC. V is TRBV27 and J is TRBJ1-2, with 9 bases aligning to TRBD1. J lost 6 bases, V lost 6 bases, and 8 bases had no gene match. This CDR3 comprises 14 residues. Germline CDR1 is MNHEY and CDR2 is SMNVEV (reference sequence).

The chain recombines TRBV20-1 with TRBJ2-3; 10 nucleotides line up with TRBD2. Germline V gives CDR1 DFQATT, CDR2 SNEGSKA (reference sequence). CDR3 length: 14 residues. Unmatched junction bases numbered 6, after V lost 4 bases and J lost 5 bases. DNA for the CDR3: TGCAGTGCTACGCCGGCTAGCGGGAGAGATACGCAGTATTTT. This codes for CSATPASGRDTQYF.

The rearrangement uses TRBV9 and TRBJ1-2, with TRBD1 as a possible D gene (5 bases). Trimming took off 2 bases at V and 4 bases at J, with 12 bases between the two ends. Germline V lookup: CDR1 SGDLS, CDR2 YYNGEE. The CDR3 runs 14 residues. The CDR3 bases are TGTGCCAGCAGCGTCGGACACTTTAGCTATGGCTACACCTTC. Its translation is CASSVGHFSYGYTF.

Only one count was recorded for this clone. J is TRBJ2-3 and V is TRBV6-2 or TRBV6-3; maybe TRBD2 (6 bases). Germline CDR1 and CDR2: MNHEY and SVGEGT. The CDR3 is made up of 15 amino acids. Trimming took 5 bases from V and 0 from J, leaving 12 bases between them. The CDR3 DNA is TGTGCCAGCAGTACAGTAGCGGCTAGCACAGATACGCAGTATTTT. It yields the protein CASSTVAASTDTQYF.

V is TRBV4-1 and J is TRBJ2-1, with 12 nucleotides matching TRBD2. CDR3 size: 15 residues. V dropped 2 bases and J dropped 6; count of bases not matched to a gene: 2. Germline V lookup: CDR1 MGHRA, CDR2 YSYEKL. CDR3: CASSQSSGRANEQFF. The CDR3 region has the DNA TGCGCCAGCAGCCAATCTAGCGGGAGGGCCAATGAGCAGTTCTTC.

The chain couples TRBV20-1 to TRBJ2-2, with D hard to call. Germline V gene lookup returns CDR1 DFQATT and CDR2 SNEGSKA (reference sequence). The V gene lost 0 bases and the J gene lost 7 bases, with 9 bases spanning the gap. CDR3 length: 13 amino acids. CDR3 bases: TGCAGTGCTAGAGATTTTTCCGGCGGGGAGCTGTTTTTT. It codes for CSARDFSGGELFF.

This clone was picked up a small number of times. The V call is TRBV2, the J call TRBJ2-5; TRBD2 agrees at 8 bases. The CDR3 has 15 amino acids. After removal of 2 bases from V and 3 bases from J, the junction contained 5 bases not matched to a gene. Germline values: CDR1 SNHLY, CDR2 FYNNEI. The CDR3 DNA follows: TGTGCCAGCAGTGAATCCGGGACTAGGGAAGAGACCCAGTACTTC. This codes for CASSESGTREETQYF.

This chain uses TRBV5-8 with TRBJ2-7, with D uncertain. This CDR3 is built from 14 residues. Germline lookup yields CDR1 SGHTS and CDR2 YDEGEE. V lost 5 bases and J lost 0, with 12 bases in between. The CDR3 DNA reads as TGTGCCAGCAGACTGGACGGCAGCTCCTACGAGCAGTACTTC. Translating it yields CASRLDGSSYEQYF.

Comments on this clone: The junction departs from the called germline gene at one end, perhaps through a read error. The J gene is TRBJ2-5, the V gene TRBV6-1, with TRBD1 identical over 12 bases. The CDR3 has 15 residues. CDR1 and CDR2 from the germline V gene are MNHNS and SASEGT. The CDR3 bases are TGTGCCAGCAGTGCCTCGGGACAGGGGGCACGAGGTTCGTTCTTC. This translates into CASSASGQGARGSFF.

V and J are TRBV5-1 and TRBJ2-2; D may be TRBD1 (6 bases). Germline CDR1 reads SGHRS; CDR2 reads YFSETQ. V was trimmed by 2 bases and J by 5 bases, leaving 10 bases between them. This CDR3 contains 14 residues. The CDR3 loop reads CASSLRTDTGELFF. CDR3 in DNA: TGCGCCAGCAGCTTACGGACAGATACCGGGGAGCTGTTTTTT.

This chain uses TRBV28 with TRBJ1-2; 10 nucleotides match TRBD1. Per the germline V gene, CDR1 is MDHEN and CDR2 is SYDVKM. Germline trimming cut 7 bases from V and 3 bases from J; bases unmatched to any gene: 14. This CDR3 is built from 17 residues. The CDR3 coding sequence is TGTGCCAGCAAGACGAGGGACAGGGGACTTCTGGACTATGGCTACACCTTC. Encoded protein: CASKTRDRGLLDYGYTF.

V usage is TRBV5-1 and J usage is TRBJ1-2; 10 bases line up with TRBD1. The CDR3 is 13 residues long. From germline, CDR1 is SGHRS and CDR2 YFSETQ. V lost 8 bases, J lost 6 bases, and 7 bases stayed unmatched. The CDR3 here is CASGTGATNGYTF. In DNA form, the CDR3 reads TGCGCCAGTGGGACAGGGGCAACTAATGGCTACACCTTC.

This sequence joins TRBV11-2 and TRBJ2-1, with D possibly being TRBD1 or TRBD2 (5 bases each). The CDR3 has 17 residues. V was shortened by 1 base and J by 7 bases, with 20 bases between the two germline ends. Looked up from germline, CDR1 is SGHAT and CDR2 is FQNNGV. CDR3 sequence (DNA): TGTGCCAGCAGCTTAGGCGGGTGGGGCGGATTTTCGAATGAGCAGTTCTTC. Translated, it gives CASSLGGWGGFSNEQFF.

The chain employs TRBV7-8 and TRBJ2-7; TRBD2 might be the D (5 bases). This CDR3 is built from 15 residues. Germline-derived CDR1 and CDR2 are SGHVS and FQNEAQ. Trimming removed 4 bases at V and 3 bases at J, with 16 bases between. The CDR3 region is CASSSSSRGFYEQYF. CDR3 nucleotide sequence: TGTGCCAGCAGCTCCTCCTCCCGGGGATTCTACGAGCAGTACTTC.

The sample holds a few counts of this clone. The CDR3 sequence: CASSSPTGTSGSSINEQFF. The CDR3 DNA sequence: TGTGCCAGCAGTTCTCCAACGGGGACTAGCGGGAGTAGTATCAATGAGCAGTTCTTC. V usage is TRBV28 and J usage is TRBJ2-1, with 14 bases that match TRBD2. CDR1 and CDR2 from the germline V gene are MDHEN and SYDVKM. V lost 4 bases to trimming and J lost 6 bases; unmatched junction nucleotides: 14. This CDR3 contains 19 residues.

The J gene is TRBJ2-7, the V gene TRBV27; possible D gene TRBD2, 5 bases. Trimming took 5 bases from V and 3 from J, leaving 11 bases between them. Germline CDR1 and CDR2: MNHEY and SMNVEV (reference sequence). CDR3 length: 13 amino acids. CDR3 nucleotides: TGTGCCAGCAGTACCGGACTTCTCTACGAGCAGTACTTC. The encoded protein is CASSTGLLYEQYF.

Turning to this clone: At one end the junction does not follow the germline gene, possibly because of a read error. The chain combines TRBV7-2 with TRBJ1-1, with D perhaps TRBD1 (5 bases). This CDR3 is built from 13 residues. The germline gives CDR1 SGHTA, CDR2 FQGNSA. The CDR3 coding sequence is TGTGCCAGCAGTTTAGGGGCTCTCTCGGAAACTTTCTTT. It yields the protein CASSLGALSETFF.

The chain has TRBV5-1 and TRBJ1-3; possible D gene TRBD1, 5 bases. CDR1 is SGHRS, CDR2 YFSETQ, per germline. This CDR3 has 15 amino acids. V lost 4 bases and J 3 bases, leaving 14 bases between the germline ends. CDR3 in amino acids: CASSEAAGVGNTIYF. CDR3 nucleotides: TGCGCCAGCAGCGAGGCGGCGGGGGTTGGAAACACCATATATTTT.

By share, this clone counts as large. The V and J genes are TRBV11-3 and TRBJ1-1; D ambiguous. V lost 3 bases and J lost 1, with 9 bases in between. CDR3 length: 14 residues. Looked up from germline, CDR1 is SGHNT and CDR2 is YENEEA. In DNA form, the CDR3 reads TGTGCCAGCAGCTTGGGCGTCGCGAACACTGAAGCTTTCTTT. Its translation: CASSLGVANTEAFF.

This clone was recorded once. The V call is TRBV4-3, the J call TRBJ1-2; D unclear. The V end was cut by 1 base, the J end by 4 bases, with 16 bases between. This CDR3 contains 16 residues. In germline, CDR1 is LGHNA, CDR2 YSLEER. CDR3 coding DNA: TGCGCCAGCAGCCAAGTTAGGGTTGGCGGGTCCTATGGCTACACCTTC. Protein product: CASSQVRVGGSYGYTF.

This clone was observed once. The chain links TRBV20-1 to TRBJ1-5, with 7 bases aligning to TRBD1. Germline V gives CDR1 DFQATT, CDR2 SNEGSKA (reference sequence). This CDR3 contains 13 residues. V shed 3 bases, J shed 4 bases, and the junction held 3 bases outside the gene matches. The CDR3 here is CSARSTGNQPQHF. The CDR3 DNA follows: TGCAGTGCTAGGTCGACAGGGAATCAGCCCCAGCATTTT.

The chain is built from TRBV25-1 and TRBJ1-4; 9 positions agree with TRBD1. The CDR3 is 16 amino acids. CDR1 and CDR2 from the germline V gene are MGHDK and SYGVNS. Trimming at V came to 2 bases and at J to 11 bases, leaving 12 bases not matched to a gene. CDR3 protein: CASSELTGTGREKLFF. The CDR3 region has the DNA TGTGCCAGCAGTGAACTAACCGGGACAGGGCGAGAGAAACTGTTTTTT.

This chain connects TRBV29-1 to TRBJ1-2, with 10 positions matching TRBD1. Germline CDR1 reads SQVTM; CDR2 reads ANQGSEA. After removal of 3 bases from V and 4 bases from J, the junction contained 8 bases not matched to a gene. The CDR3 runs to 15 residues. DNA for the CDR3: TGCAGCGTTGACTTGACAGGGGGCGGACTCTATGGCTACACCTTC. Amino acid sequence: CSVDLTGGGLYGYTF.

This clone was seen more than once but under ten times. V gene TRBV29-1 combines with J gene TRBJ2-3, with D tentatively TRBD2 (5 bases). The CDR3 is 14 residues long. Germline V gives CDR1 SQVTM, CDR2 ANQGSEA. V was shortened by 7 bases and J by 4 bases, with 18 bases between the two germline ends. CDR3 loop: CSAEGGSRADTQYF. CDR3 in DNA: TGCAGCGCTGAGGGCGGATCTAGAGCAGATACGCAGTATTTT.

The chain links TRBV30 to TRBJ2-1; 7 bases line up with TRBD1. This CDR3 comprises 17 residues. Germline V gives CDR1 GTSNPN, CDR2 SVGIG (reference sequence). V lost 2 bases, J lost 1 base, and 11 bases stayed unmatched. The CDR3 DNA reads TGTGCCTGGAGTCCCCCGCAGGGGGTTCCGTCCTACAATGAGCAGTTCTTC. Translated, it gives CAWSPPQGVPSYNEQFF.

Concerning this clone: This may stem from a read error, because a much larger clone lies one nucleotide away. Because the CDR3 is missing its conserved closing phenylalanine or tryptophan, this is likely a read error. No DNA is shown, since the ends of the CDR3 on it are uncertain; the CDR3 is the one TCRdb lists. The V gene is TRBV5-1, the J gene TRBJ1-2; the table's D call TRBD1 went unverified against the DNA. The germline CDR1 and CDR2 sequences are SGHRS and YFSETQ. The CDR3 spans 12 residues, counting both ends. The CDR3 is CASSLNGASLHI.